The clone carrying this T cell receptor (beta chain) was recorded once. No antigen is known for it. Unique molecular identifiers were present in the TCR beta cDNA libraries. Each CDR3 protein gets one entry after TCRdb re-called the PCR reads with MiXCR. The profile shows 450,000 to 700,000 distinct CDR3 sequences, 40% to 50% of them singletons. This record comes from a study of post-analysis software for immune sequencing data. Study results and caveats: Patients showed TRBV5-6, TRBV5-1 and TRBV20-1 among five TRBV segments more frequent than in controls. Samples made in the same batch grouped tightly together by F measure.

The CDR3 runs 16 residues. V lost 6 bases and J lost 8; bases outside the gene matches: 10. This TCR was recovered from a girl between 10 and 17 years old with multiple sclerosis. The chain is built from TRBV12-3 or TRBV12-4 and TRBJ2-1; 13 nucleotides align to TRBD2. Sequencing used blood. This CDR3 is CASSPGLAGPQDEQFF. The DNA of the CDR3 is TGTGCCAGCAGCCCGGGACTAGCGGGACCTCAGGATGAGCAGTTCTTC.